The 5 T cell receptor beta chains presented below share a single source sample, sequenced in a study of response to subunit inactivated influenza vaccine. TCRdb analysed the RT-PCR reads with MiXCR anew, one entry per CDR3 protein. The table records under 950,000 distinct CDR3 sequences, less than 25% of them present only once. This specimen consisted of PBMCs from blood, obtained about 5 days after vaccination. The receptors shown here come from a man aged 45 to 65 who received an inactivated influenza vaccine.

This clonotype was recorded a few times. The gene calls are TRBV12-3 or TRBV12-4 and TRBJ1-3; 11 positions agree with TRBD1. V lost 2 bases and J lost 2; bases outside the gene matches: 2. CDR3 length equals 16 residues. Here the CDR3 reads CASSLLDRGPGNTIYF. The CDR3 DNA reads TGTGCCAGCAGTTTATTGGACAGGGGGCCTGGAAACACCATATATTTT.

There are a few counts of this clonotype. This chain uses TRBV5-1 with TRBJ2-7; possibly TRBD1 for D (5 bases). V was clipped by 4 bases and J by 5 bases, with 19 bases between them. The germline V gene has CDR1 SGHRS and CDR2 YFSETQ. The CDR3 covers 15 residues. Here the CDR3 reads CASSPGQALTHEQYF. In nucleotides, the CDR3 is TGCGCCAGCAGCCCCGGACAAGCCTTAACACACGAGCAGTACTTC.

The V and J genes are TRBV7-6 and TRBJ2-5; D is uncertain. In germline, CDR1 is SGHVS, CDR2 FNYEAQ. V shed 2 bases and J shed 5 bases, with 12 bases lying between them. The CDR3 sequence is 14 residues long. The CDR3 coding sequence is TGTGCCAGCAGCTTATTCACCCCCAGGGAGACCCAGTACTTC. It is translated as CASSLFTPRETQYF.

This chain links TRBV5-5 with TRBJ2-7; 8 positions agree with TRBD1. In germline, CDR1 is SGHKS, CDR2 YYEKEE (reference sequence). The CDR3 has 13 amino acids. V shed 4 bases and J 12 bases; nucleotides not matched to a gene: 12. The CDR3 DNA is TGTGCCAGCAGCACTCGACAGGGGCCGGAATTGTACTTC. It specifies CASSTRQGPELYF.

The V gene is TRBV7-9, the J gene TRBJ2-4; D perhaps matches TRBD2 (7 bases). V was pared by 5 bases and J by 2 bases, with 19 bases between. The length of the CDR3 is 17 residues. Germline-derived CDR1 and CDR2 are SEHNR and FQNEAQ (reference sequence). In DNA, the CDR3 is TGTGCCAGCAGCAACCGAGACGGGGGGCCAACCAAAAACATTCAGTACTTC. Translating gives CASSNRDGGPTKNIQYF. The full variable domain, with the rest looked up from reference TRBV7-9 and TRBJ2-4, is DTGVSQNPRHKITKRGQNVTFRCDPISEHNRLYWYRQTLGQGPEFLTYFQNEAQLEKSRLLSDRFSAERPKGSFSTLEIQRTEQGDSAMYLCASSNRDGGPTKNIQYFGAGTRLSVL.